This TCR beta chain was sequenced for a study of cytomegalovirus exposure and HLA in healthy donors. Use of 60 Vbeta and 13 Jbeta primers characterized the PCR. Here immunoSEQ multiplex PCR was the method, and the copy in TCRdb shows in-frame clones only, minus some. The sample has roughly 120,000 clones; about 76% are singletons. The CDR3 has 13 residues. From germline, CDR1 is SGHVS and CDR2 FQNEAQ. The TCR was taken from a woman between 55 and 75 years old in good health and CMV-seropositive. The sequencing input was PBMCs. This chain connects TRBV7-8 to TRBJ2-5; D might be TRBD2 (6 bases). TRBJ2-7 explains the end of the DNA better; the J call may be wrong. CDR3 amino acids: CASSRTEGYEQYF. The CDR3 DNA sequence: TGTGCCAGCAGCCGGACGGAGGGTTACGAGCAGTACTTC.